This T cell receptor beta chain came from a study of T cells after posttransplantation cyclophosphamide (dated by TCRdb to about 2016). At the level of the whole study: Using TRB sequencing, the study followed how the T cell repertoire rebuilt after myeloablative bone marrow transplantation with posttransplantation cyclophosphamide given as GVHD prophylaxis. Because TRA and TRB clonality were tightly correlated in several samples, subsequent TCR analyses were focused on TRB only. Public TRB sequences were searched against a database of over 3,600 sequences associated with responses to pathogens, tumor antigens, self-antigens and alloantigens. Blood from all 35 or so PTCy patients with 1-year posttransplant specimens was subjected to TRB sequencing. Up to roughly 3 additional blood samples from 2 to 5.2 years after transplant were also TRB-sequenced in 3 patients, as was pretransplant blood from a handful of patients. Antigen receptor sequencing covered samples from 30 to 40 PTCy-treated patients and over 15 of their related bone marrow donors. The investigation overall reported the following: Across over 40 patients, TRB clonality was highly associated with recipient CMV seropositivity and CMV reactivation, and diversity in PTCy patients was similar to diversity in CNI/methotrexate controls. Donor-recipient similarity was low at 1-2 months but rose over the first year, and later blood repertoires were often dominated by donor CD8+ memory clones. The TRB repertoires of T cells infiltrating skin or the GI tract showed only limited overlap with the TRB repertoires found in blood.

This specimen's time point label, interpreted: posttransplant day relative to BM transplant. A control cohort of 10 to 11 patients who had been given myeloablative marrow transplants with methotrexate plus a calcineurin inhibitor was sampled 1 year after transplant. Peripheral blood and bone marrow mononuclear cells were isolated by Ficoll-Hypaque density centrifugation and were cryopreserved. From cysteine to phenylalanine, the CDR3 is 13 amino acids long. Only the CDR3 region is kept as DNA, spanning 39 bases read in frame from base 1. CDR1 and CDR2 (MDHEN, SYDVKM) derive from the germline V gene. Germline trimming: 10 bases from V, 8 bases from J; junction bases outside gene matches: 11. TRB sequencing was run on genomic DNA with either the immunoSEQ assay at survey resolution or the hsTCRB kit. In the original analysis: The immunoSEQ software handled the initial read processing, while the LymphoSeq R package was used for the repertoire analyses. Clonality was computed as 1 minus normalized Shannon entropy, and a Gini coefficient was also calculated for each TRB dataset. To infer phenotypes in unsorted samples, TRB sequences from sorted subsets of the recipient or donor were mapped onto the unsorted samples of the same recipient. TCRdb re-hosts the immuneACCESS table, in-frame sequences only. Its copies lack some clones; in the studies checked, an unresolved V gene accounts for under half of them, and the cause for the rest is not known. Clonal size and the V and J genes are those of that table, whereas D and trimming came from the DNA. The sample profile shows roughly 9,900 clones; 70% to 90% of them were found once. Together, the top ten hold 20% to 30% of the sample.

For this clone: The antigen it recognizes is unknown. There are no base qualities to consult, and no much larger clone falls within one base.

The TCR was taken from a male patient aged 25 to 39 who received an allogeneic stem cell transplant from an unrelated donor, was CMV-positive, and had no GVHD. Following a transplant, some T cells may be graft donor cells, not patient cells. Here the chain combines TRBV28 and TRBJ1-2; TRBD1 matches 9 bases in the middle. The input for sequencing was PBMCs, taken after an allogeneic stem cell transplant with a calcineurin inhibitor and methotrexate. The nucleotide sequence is TGTGCCACCTCTGGGGGACAGGGATTAGGCTACACCTTC. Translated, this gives CATSGGQGLGYTF.